This TCR beta chain was recovered during a study of response to subunit inactivated influenza vaccine. This clonotype was counted between two and nine times. This CDR3 region has 14 residues. Germline lookup yields CDR1 MNHEY and CDR2 SVGEGT. V was pared by 1 base and J by 5 bases, with 12 bases between. Via MiXCR, TCRdb re-called the RT-PCR reads, giving one row per CDR3 protein. Among about 170,000 distinct CDR3 sequences listed, roughly 12% were seen once. These same data were also listed under a study on T cells expressing NK-cell markers. That investigation notes: Researchers built TCR beta cDNA using 5'RACE template switching with UMIs. In sorted CD3+CD56+NKG2C+, CD3+CD56+NKG2C- and CD3+CD56-NKG2C+ T cells, TCR beta repertoires were obtained. As a fraction of CD8+ T cells, dominant NKG2C+ clonotypes reached roughly 1.0-7.5% in six donors.

This material consisted of CD8+ T cells sorted from PBMCs, taken roughly 12 days after vaccination. The V and J genes are TRBV6-2 or TRBV6-3 and TRBJ2-7, with D perhaps matching TRBD2 (6 bases). The receptor was derived from a man in his fifties or sixties who received an inactivated influenza vaccine. CDR3 protein: CASSYLRLVDEQYF. In nucleotides, the CDR3 is TGTGCCAGCAGTTACTTACGACTAGTGGACGAGCAGTACTTC.